The 4 T cell receptor beta chains given below trace back to one sample, sequenced in a study of cytomegalovirus exposure and HLA in healthy donors (dated by TCRdb to 2017 to 2019). The method was the immunoSEQ multiplex PCR assay. TCRdb mirrors the immuneACCESS table, restricted to in-frame sequences. Some clones are absent from its copies; in checked studies, under half trace to an unresolved V gene, and the reason for the others is unknown. Present in this sample are approximately 200,000 clones, more than 75% of which were seen just once. The ten largest make up less than 8.5% of the sample. Source material: PBMCs. These receptors were collected from a man between 18 and 29 years old in good health and CMV-seropositive.

The V call is TRBV14, the J call TRBJ2-2; D not certain. The CDR3 loop spans 13 amino acids. Trimming cost V 4 bases and J 6 bases, with 9 bases left between them. CDR1 and CDR2 (germline): SGHDN, FVKESK. CDR3 sequence (DNA): TGTGCCAGCAGCCCTAGAAGCCCCGGGGAGCTGTTTTTT. Encoded protein: CASSPRSPGELFF.

This rearrangement joins TRBV6-1 to TRBJ1-4, with 10 bases lining up with TRBD1. The CDR3 spans 15 residues. Unmatched junction bases numbered 3, after V lost 1 base and J lost 7 bases. CDR1 is MNHNS, CDR2 SASEGT, per germline. The CDR3 DNA follows: TGTGCCAGCAGTGAAGAGACAGGGGGCAGTGAAAAACTGTTTTTT. Residues: CASSEETGGSEKLFF.

The gene calls are TRBV30 and TRBJ1-1; 7 nucleotides agree with TRBD1. The CDR3 has 14 residues. After removal of 5 bases from V and 1 base from J, the junction contained 7 bases not matched to a gene. Looked up from germline, CDR1 is GTSNPN and CDR2 is SVGIG (reference sequence). CDR3 DNA sequence: TGTGCCTGGCTAGGGGGCATACCGAACACTGAAGCTTTCTTT. Amino acids: CAWLGGIPNTEAFF.

V usage is TRBV4-1 and J usage is TRBJ1-2; 7 nucleotides align to TRBD1. Trimming at V came to 1 base and at J to 8 bases, leaving 4 bases not matched to a gene. CDR1 is MGHRA and CDR2 is YSYEKL in the germline V gene. The CDR3 is 13 amino acids. CDR3 sequence (DNA): TGCGCCAGCAGCCAAGCCTACAGGGGAGGCTACACCTTC. This translates into CASSQAYRGGYTF.